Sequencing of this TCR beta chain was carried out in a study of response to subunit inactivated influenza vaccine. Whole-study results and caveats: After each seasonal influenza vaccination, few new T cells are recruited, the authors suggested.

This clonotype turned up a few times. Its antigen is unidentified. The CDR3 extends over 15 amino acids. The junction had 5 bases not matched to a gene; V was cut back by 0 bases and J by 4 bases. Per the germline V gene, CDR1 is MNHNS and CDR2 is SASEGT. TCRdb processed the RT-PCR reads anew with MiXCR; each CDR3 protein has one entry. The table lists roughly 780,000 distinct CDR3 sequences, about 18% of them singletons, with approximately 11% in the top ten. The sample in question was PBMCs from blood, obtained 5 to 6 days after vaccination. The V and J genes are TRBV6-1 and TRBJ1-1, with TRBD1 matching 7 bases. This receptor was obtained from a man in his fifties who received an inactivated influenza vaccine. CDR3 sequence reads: CASSEASWTGTEAFF. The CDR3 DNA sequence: TGTGCCAGCAGTGAAGCTAGCTGGACAGGCACTGAAGCTTTCTTT.